This TCR beta chain was retrieved from a study of T-cell reconstitution after alpha-beta-depleted transplantation in children. The authors prepared the TCRbeta library with unique molecular identifiers. TCRdb recomputed calls from the PCR reads with MiXCR, one row per CDR3 protein. The data show hundreds of thousands of distinct CDR3 sequences, 10% seen once. Germline CDR1 reads SEHNR; CDR2 reads FQNEAQ (reference sequence). The CDR3 extends over 13 amino acids. V lost 6 bases to trimming and J lost 7 bases, with 13 bases between them. This clonotype was observed a handful of times. The sequenced sample was PBMCs from the stem cell graft donor, obtained from the stem cell graft. This TCR was recovered from a human donor who donated a stem cell graft to a child with acute myeloid leukemia. J is TRBJ2-1 and V is TRBV7-9; D remains ambiguous. CDR3 in amino acids: CASRPTIRNEQFF. The CDR3 DNA is TGTGCCAGCAGACCAACTATCCGAAATGAGCAGTTCTTC.